The 3 T cell receptor beta chains presented below share a single source sample, sequenced in a study of Tregs in tolerant kidney transplant recipients. Mixed chimerism was transient after nonmyeloablative marrow transplants from related graft donors. The protocol was immunoSEQ multiplex PCR, while the TCRdb copy is restricted to in-frame clones and leaves out a portion. This table lists more than 10,000 clones. This material consisted of CD8+ T cells from blood (PBMCs), taken 24 months after the transplant. The receptors shown here come from a human patient who received a combined kidney and bone marrow transplant. T cells may partly derive from the graft donor.

This clone shows up as hyperexpanded by frequency. The sequenced fragment ends 3 residues before the CDR3 boundary, so the rest is inferred from the germline J gene. This sequence joins TRBV9 and TRBJ2-1; 7 positions match TRBD2. The CDR3 runs 17 residues. Losses at the gene ends were 2 bases for V and 5 bases for J; bases not matched to a gene: 13. CDR1 and CDR2 from the germline V gene are SGDLS and YYNGEE. CDR3 sequence: CASSVGGRALLDNEQFF. Partial CDR3 DNA: TGTGCCAGCAGCGTGGGGGGGAGGGCCTTACTAGACAATGAG.

As for this clone: The CDR3 is cut off 3 residues early in the read; its end comes from the germline J gene. This sequence joins TRBV6-1 and TRBJ2-3; 8 bases match TRBD2. The CDR3 has 16 residues. Germline V gene lookup returns CDR1 MNHNS and CDR2 SASEGT. Losses at the gene ends were 3 bases for V and 0 bases for J; bases not matched to a gene: 5. The sequenced CDR3 bases are TGTGCCAGCAGTGAGTACGGGACTAGAAGCACAGATACG. As protein: CASSEYGTRSTDT. The complete CDR3 reads CASSEYGTRSTDTQYF.

A word on this clone: Coverage ceases 3 residues before the CDR3 finishes, and the germline J gene fills in the end. This rearrangement joins TRBV4-2 to TRBJ2-7; 11 bases match TRBD2. Germline CDR1 reads LGHNA; CDR2 reads YNFKEQ. Trimming removed 0 bases from V and 4 bases from J; junction bases left unmatched: 5. The CDR3 has 16 amino acids. CDR3 DNA (partial): TGTGCCAGCAGCCAAGATGGGGCTAGCGGGAGGTACGAG. Residues: CASSQDGASGRYE. In full, the CDR3 reads CASSQDGASGRYEQYF.